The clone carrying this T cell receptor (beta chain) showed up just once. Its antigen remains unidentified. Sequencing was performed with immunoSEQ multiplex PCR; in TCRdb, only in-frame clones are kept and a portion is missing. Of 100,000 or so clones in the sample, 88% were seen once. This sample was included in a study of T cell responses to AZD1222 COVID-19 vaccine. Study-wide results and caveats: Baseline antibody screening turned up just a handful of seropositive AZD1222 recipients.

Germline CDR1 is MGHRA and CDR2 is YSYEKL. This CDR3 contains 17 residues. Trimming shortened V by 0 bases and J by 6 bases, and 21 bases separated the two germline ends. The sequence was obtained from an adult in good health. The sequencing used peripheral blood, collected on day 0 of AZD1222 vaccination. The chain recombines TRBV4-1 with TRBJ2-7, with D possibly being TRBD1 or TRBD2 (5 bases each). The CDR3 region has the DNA TGCGCCAGCAGCCAAGAGGCAGGGAGCACCCGTTTGTCCGAGCAGTACTTC. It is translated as CASSQEAGSTRLSEQYF.